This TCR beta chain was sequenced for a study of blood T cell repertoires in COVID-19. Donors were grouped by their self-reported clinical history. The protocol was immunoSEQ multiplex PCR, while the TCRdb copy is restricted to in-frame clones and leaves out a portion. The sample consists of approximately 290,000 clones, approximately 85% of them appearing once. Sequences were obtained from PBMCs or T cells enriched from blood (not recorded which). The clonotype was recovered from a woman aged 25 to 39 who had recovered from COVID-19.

In nucleotides, the CDR3 is TGTGCCAGCAGTTTAAGTCAGGCCCCAAGAGAGACCCAGTACTTC. Translating it yields CASSLSQAPRETQYF. The chain couples TRBV27 to TRBJ2-5; D remains unclear. The CDR3 runs 15 residues. Germline CDR1 reads MNHEY; CDR2 reads SMNVEV (reference sequence). Trimming took off 2 bases at V and 4 bases at J, with 14 bases between the two ends.